The 9 T cell receptor beta chains reported below all come from one sample, sequenced in a study of blood T cells in healthy people across ages. Then a second PCR, running roughly 7 to 12 cycles, was carried out with a sample-barcoded 5' primer and a J-beta primer mix. MiXCR was run by TCRdb on the 5' RACE reads, yielding one entry per CDR3 protein. Counted here are about 400,000 distinct CDR3 sequences, approximately 51% occurring once; the ten biggest clones make up 51%. Sequenced: blood. The origin of the receptors is a man in his 60s in good health.

V gene TRBV20-1 combines with J gene TRBJ1-6, with 12 positions matching TRBD1. With 6 bases clipped from V and 9 bases from J, the junction kept 3 bases outside the gene matches. Looked up from germline, CDR1 is DFQATT and CDR2 is SNEGSKA (reference sequence). CDR3 length: 13 amino acids. The DNA for the CDR3 is TGCAGTGCCCCGGGACAGGGGGCTTCACCCCTCCACTTT. It codes for CSAPGQGASPLHF.

This clonotype was recorded at least ten times. A much larger clone lies one base from this, so it may be a read error. The rearrangement links TRBV7-2 to TRBJ2-5; D remains ambiguous. The CDR3 runs to 11 residues. CDR1 is SGHTA, CDR2 FQGNSA, per germline. The ends were cut back, 6 bases at V and 2 bases at J, with 4 bases in the middle. Here the CDR3 DNA reads TGTGCCAGCAGTTTTCAAGAGACCCAGTACTTC. Its translation is CASSFQETQYF.

A few counts support this clonotype. The V call is TRBV5-1, the J call TRBJ2-1; 7 nucleotides match TRBD1. This CDR3 contains 15 residues. Trimming cost V 0 bases and J 5 bases; bases outside gene matches: 5. Looked up from germline, CDR1 is SGHRS and CDR2 is YFSETQ. This CDR3 reads CASSLDEGTDNEQFF. In DNA, the CDR3 is TGCGCCAGCAGCTTGGACGAAGGGACAGACAATGAGCAGTTCTTC. The whole variable domain, filled in from reference TRBV5-1 and TRBJ2-1, reads KAGVTQTPRYLIKTRGQQVTLSCSPISGHRSVSWYQQTPGQGLQFLFEYFSETQRNKGNFPGRFSGRQFSNSRSEMNVSTLELGDSALYLCASSLDEGTDNEQFFGPGTRLTVL.

The V and J genes are TRBV7-2 and TRBJ2-7; 7 nucleotides line up with TRBD2. This CDR3 has 17 residues. With V trimmed by 1 base and J by 6 bases, 15 bases remained unmatched. Germline V lookup: CDR1 SGHTA, CDR2 FQGNSA. CDR3 loop: CASSLGPTVAGPGEQYF. In DNA, the CDR3 is TGTGCCAGCAGCTTAGGCCCCACGGTAGCGGGTCCCGGCGAGCAGTACTTC.

CDR3 sequence (DNA): TGTGCCAGCAGCCACAGGGAGACCTATAATTCACCCCTCCACTTT. It codes for CASSHRETYNSPLHF. The chain employs TRBV7-2 and TRBJ1-6, with D possibly being TRBD1 (6 bases). Trimming removed 5 bases from V and 2 bases from J, with 10 bases in between. In germline, CDR1 is SGHTA, CDR2 FQGNSA. The CDR3 runs to 15 residues.

This clonotype was observed many times. A much larger clone is a single base away; this may be a read error. This chain connects TRBV29-1 to TRBJ2-5; 9 bases align to TRBD1. Looked up from germline, CDR1 is SQVTM and CDR2 is ANQGSEA. V shed 1 base and J 11 bases; nucleotides not matched to a gene: 17. The CDR3 has 16 residues. The CDR3 DNA follows: TGCAGCGTTGAAGGGGGGGACAGGGTGAAGGACAATGAGCAGTACTTC. It is translated as CSVEGGDRVKDNEQYF.

This clonotype was recorded a few times. The chain combines TRBV2 with TRBJ2-1; TRBD2 agrees at 8 bases. CDR3 length equals 14 residues. Looked up from germline, CDR1 is SNHLY and CDR2 is FYNNEI. Trimming cost V 7 bases and J 1 base; bases outside gene matches: 3. Written as DNA, the CDR3 is TGTGCCAGCAAGCGGGGGAGTTCCTACAATGAGCAGTTCTTC. Its translation is CASKRGSSYNEQFF.

This clonotype showed up just a few times. The rearrangement joins TRBV20-1 to TRBJ2-5, with TRBD2 matching over 15 bases. Per the germline V gene, CDR1 is DFQATT and CDR2 is SNEGSKA (reference sequence). The V segment lost 2 bases and the J segment 4 bases; nucleotides outside the gene matches: 17. This CDR3 has 20 amino acids. CDR3 nucleotides: TGCAGTGCTAGACCGCTCCCGGGACTAGCGGGAGGATCGGGTGCAGAGACCCAGTACTTC. Its protein product is CSARPLPGLAGGSGAETQYF.

The chain is built from TRBV7-9 and TRBJ2-2, with D perhaps given as TRBD1 or TRBD2 (5 bases each). Trimming removed 11 bases from V and 5 bases from J, with 15 bases in between. Per germline, CDR1 SEHNR and CDR2 FQNEAQ (reference sequence). This CDR3 has 13 amino acids. CDR3 DNA: TGTGCCCGGGGCCCAGGGATAACCGGGGAGCTGTTTTTT. Its protein is CARGPGITGELFF.